The 32 T cell receptor beta chains listed next were all sequenced from one sample in a study of molecular identifiers for immune sequencing clone quantification. One entry per CDR3 protein, called by TCRdb with MiXCR from the PCR reads. The table records hundreds of thousands of distinct CDR3 sequences, around 25% of them present only once. What was sequenced was naive CD8+ T cells from blood, with Jurkat cell RNA spiked in. The subset here: FACS-sorted CD8+CD4-CCR7+CD45RA+ naive T cells. These receptor sequences come from a human donor in good health. Some libraries in this study had Jurkat cell RNA spiked in.

At least ten counts were recorded for this clonotype. The chain recombines TRBV4-2 with TRBJ2-7; the match to TRBD1 covers 7 bases. The CDR3 spans 17 residues. J was trimmed by 2 bases and V by 1 base; bases with no gene match: 11. From germline, CDR1 is LGHNA and CDR2 YNFKEQ. CDR3 protein: CASSQVSTGVYTYEQYF. The CDR3 coding sequence is TGTGCCAGCAGCCAAGTCAGTACAGGGGTCTACACCTACGAGCAGTACTTC.

This clonotype was counted many times. The rearrangement uses TRBV21-1 and TRBJ2-4; the table's D call of TRBD2 was not tested on the DNA. TRBV21-1 is deemed a pseudogene. This CDR3 is 18 amino acids long. The CDR3 nucleotides are TGTGCCAGCAGCAAAGAAGAAAGGAGGGGGTTAGCCAAAAACATTCAGTACTTC. Its protein product is CASSKEERRGLAKNIQYF.

This clonotype showed up many times. The rearrangement uses TRBV28 and TRBJ2-7, with 8 bases aligning to TRBD1. The CDR3 loop spans 14 amino acids. Germline lookup yields CDR1 MDHEN and CDR2 SYDVKM. With 4 bases clipped from V and 8 bases from J, the junction kept 10 bases outside the gene matches. The CDR3 DNA reads as TGTGCCAGCAGTTCCCTTTATGACAGGGGAAAGCAGTACTTC. It translates to CASSSLYDRGKQYF.

The chain employs TRBV7-6 and TRBJ2-2, with 11 bases that match TRBD1. This CDR3 region has 18 residues. Unmatched junction bases numbered 12, after V lost 5 bases and J lost 4 bases. Germline V gene sequence: CDR1 SGHVS, CDR2 FNYEAQ. This CDR3 is CASSQRTGGSMPTGELFF. CDR3 nucleotide sequence: TGTGCCAGCAGCCAGCGGACAGGGGGCTCTATGCCCACCGGGGAGCTGTTTTTT.

Only a few counts were recorded for this clonotype. V usage is TRBV6-2 or TRBV6-3 and J usage is TRBJ2-7, with D tentatively TRBD1 (5 bases). V lost 5 bases and J 7 bases, leaving 12 bases between the germline ends. Germline CDR1 is MNHEY and CDR2 is SVGEGT. The CDR3 extends over 12 amino acids. CDR3 sequence reads: CASSDLDREQYF. The CDR3 coding sequence is TGTGCCAGCAGTGACCTTGACAGAGAGCAGTACTTC.

This clonotype was observed at least ten times. The CDR3 region has the DNA TGCGCCAGCAGCCAACAGGCAACTAATGAAAAACTGTTTTTT. Its translation: CASSQQATNEKLFF. The rearrangement joins TRBV4-1 to TRBJ1-4; unclear D gene. The length of the CDR3 is 14 residues. Germline V gene lookup returns CDR1 MGHRA and CDR2 YSYEKL. V was cut by 2 bases and J by 0 bases, with 4 bases left in between.

This clonotype was seen a handful of times. This chain connects TRBV6-1 to TRBJ1-4; the D gene is possibly TRBD1 (6 bases). CDR3 size: 14 residues. Trimming removed 7 bases at V and 6 bases at J, with 15 bases between. Germline V lookup: CDR1 MNHNS, CDR2 SASEGT. The CDR3 region has the DNA TGTGCCAGCAAGGAAGGGGGGGATTATGAAAAACTGTTTTTT. Translating gives CASKEGGDYEKLFF.

This chain joins TRBV10-3 and TRBJ2-7; D might be TRBD2 (5 bases). V was trimmed by 4 bases and J by 2 bases, leaving 18 bases between them. Germline V gene sequence: CDR1 ENHRY, CDR2 SYGVKD. The CDR3 extends over 16 amino acids. The chain's CDR3 is CAISAPDSGGPYEQYF. The CDR3 DNA reads TGTGCCATCAGTGCCCCGGACTCAGGCGGGCCCTACGAGCAGTACTTC.

This clonotype was observed a handful of times. V usage is TRBV6-2 or TRBV6-3 and J usage is TRBJ2-7; D uncertain. Germline CDR1 reads MNHEY; CDR2 reads SVGEGT. CDR3 size: 15 residues. V was pared by 5 bases and J by 0 bases, with 14 bases between. This CDR3 is CASSPNGVSSYEQYF. Written as DNA, the CDR3 is TGTGCCAGCAGTCCCAATGGGGTAAGCTCCTACGAGCAGTACTTC.

This clonotype was counted at least ten times. This sequence joins TRBV6-2 or TRBV6-3 and TRBJ1-5, with D unclear. Germline lookup yields CDR1 MNHEY and CDR2 SVGEGT. The CDR3 is 13 residues long. The V end lost 3 bases, the J end lost 5 bases, and 8 bases lay between the germline ends. CDR3 coding DNA: TGTGCCAGCAGTTATTCGGGCTATCAGCCCCAGCATTTT. As protein: CASSYSGYQPQHF.

The chain has TRBV9 and TRBJ2-6; TRBD1 might be the D (5 bases). There are 21 residues in the CDR3. Trimming pared 0 bases from V and 0 bases from J, leaving 22 bases between. Germline CDR1 reads SGDLS; CDR2 reads YYNGEE. The CDR3 DNA reads TGTGCCAGCAGCGTAGCCCCAGGGCGTGAGGACCTACGCTCTGGGGCCAACGTCCTGACTTTC. Translating it yields CASSVAPGREDLRSGANVLTF.

About this clonotype itself: A much larger clone lies a single base off, so this may be a read error. The V call is TRBV7-2, the J call TRBJ1-6, with a tentative D call TRBD1 (5 bases). Looked up from germline, CDR1 is SGHTA and CDR2 is FQGNSA. This CDR3 region has 14 residues. The CDR3 region is CASSLEGWGSPLPF. As DNA, the CDR3 is TGTGCCAGCAGCTTAGAAGGTTGGGGGTCACCCCTCCCCTTT.

This clonotype was observed a few times. The chain recombines TRBV19 with TRBJ2-3, with D uncertain. The CDR3 consists of 14 residues. Trimming took 5 bases from V and 0 from J, leaving 9 bases between them. Germline V gene lookup returns CDR1 LNHDA and CDR2 SQIVND (reference sequence). CDR3 residues: CASSSSLSTDTQYF. For the CDR3, the DNA is TGTGCCAGTAGTTCCTCTCTAAGCACAGATACGCAGTATTTT.

This clonotype was counted many times. This chain joins TRBV27 and TRBJ1-3; tentative D call: TRBD1 (5 bases). This CDR3 region has 14 residues. The ends were cut back, 6 bases at V and 4 bases at J, with 13 bases in the middle. CDR1 MNHEY and CDR2 SMNVEV come from the germline V gene (reference sequence). DNA for the CDR3: TGTGCCAGCAGCTTTAAGGGGCCAGGAAACACCATATATTTT. Translation: CASSFKGPGNTIYF.

There are many counts of this clonotype. The gene calls are TRBV6-2 or TRBV6-3 and TRBJ1-1; tentative D call: TRBD1 (6 bases). V gave up 2 bases and J gave up 5 bases, with 18 bases separating them. Germline assignment: CDR1 MNHEY and CDR2 SVGEGT. This CDR3 contains 16 residues. CDR3 DNA sequence: TGTGCCAGCAGTTACATCCTTGAGAGGGGGGATACTGAAGCTTTCTTT. Encoded protein: CASSYILERGDTEAFF.

V and J are TRBV19 and TRBJ1-3; D unresolved. Looked up from germline, CDR1 is LNHDA and CDR2 is SQIVND (reference sequence). Trimming removed 0 bases from V and 0 bases from J, with 9 bases in between. The CDR3 consists of 16 residues. CDR3 sequence reads: CASSIEAAVSGNTIYF. Written as DNA, the CDR3 is TGTGCCAGTAGTATAGAGGCGGCCGTCTCTGGAAACACCATATATTTT.

Concerning this clonotype: Since a much larger clone is just one base distant, this may be a read error. The rearrangement uses TRBV5-1 and TRBJ2-7, with a tentative D call TRBD1 (6 bases). The end of the DNA fits TRBJ2-1 better, so the J call may be wrong. The CDR3 sequence is 15 residues long. CDR1 SGHRS and CDR2 YFSETQ come from the germline V gene. The CDR3 loop is CASSSRQARRVEQFF. In nucleotides, the CDR3 is TGCGCCAGCAGCTCTAGACAGGCTCGGCGGGTTGAGCAGTTCTTC.

This clonotype was recorded many times. CDR3 region: CASSPTPLGAHTEAFF. The CDR3 DNA is TGTGCCAGCAGTCCAACTCCGTTGGGGGCGCACACTGAAGCTTTCTTT. The chain couples TRBV28 to TRBJ1-1; D possibly corresponds to TRBD1 (6 bases). The ends were cut back, 5 bases at V and 3 bases at J, with 19 bases in the middle. CDR1 is MDHEN, CDR2 SYDVKM, per germline. The CDR3 runs 16 residues.

The rearrangement links TRBV7-9 to TRBJ2-7; TRBD2 might be the D (5 bases). Germline V gene data show CDR1 as SEHNR and CDR2 as FQNEAQ (reference sequence). This CDR3 region has 12 residues. In nucleotides, the CDR3 is TGTGCTACAGCGGAGAGCTCCTACGAGCAGTACTTC. This translates into CATAESSYEQYF.

This clonotype was seen ten or more times. The V call is TRBV18, the J call TRBJ1-1, with unresolved D. The CDR3 loop spans 12 amino acids. V was clipped by 8 bases and J by 1 base, with 8 bases between them. Germline-derived CDR1 and CDR2 are KGHSH and LQKENI. The CDR3 here is CASSPANTEAFF. The CDR3 DNA is TGTGCCAGCAGTCCAGCGAACACTGAAGCTTTCTTT.

J is TRBJ2-7 and V is TRBV7-9, with a possible D match to TRBD2 (6 bases). Germline V lookup: CDR1 SEHNR, CDR2 FQNEAQ (reference sequence). Trimming stripped 5 bases from V and 4 bases from J, with 30 bases between. The CDR3 covers 19 residues. CDR3 in amino acids: CASSPKRSGPTAGFYEQYF. The CDR3, as DNA: TGTGCCAGCAGCCCAAAACGCTCCGGGCCCACCGCGGGATTTTACGAGCAGTACTTC.

This clonotype was detected many times. This chain joins TRBV6-5 and TRBJ1-6; maybe TRBD1 (5 bases). Germline V CDR1 and CDR2: MNHEY, SVGAGI. V was cut by 2 bases and J by 9 bases, with 14 bases left in between. The CDR3 consists of 15 residues. The CDR3 DNA reads as TGTGCCAGCAGTTACGGGTCAAGGGGAATTTCACCCCTCCACTTT. Its protein is CASSYGSRGISPLHF.

The chain is built from TRBV4-1 and TRBJ2-1; unclear D gene. Germline loops: CDR1 MGHRA, CDR2 YSYEKL. There are 16 residues in the CDR3. V lost 0 bases and J lost 3, with 12 bases in between. This CDR3 reads CASSQESNSFYNEQFF. The CDR3 nucleotides are TGCGCCAGCAGCCAAGAGAGTAACTCTTTCTACAATGAGCAGTTCTTC.

The table lists this clonotype with many counts. The CDR3 DNA reads as TGTGCCAGCAGTTACTCGGGGCGGGGGGGCCGGGATGAGCAGTTCTTC. Amino acid sequence: CASSYSGRGGRDEQFF. J is TRBJ2-1 and V is TRBV6-5; TRBD2 agrees at 9 bases. CDR1 is MNHEY and CDR2 is SVGAGI in the germline V gene. The ends lost 0 bases at V and 8 bases at J; junction bases unmatched: 8. This CDR3 has 16 residues.

In this sample, this clonotype turned up many times. CDR3 region: CASSPGQGVSYEQYF. CDR3 sequence (DNA): TGTGCCAGCAGCCCGGGACAGGGGGTTAGTTACGAGCAGTACTTC. V usage is TRBV7-9 and J usage is TRBJ2-7; 11 bases fit TRBD1. Trimming at V came to 5 bases and at J to 4 bases, leaving 7 bases not matched to a gene. Germline V gene sequence: CDR1 SEHNR, CDR2 FQNEAQ (reference sequence). The CDR3 runs 15 residues.

In its sample, this clonotype was seen once. One base away lies a much larger clone, so this may be a sequencing read error. The rearrangement joins TRBV7-9 to TRBJ2-5, with TRBD2 as a possible D gene (6 bases). V was pared by 5 bases and J by 5 bases, with 18 bases between. This CDR3 has 15 amino acids. Germline V CDR1 and CDR2: SEHNR, FQNEAQ (reference sequence). DNA for the CDR3: TGTGCCAGCAGCCCCCCCCGGAGGGCGTTGGAGACCCAGTACTTC. This translates into CASSPPRRALETQYF.

J is TRBJ1-1 and V is TRBV19; no definite D call. The germline V gene has CDR1 LNHDA and CDR2 SQIVND (reference sequence). This CDR3 has 11 residues. Trimming shortened V by 10 bases and J by 5 bases, and 11 bases separated the two germline ends. CDR3 in amino acids: CATFRGTEAFF. The CDR3 bases are TGTGCCACCTTCCGAGGGACTGAAGCTTTCTTT. The whole variable domain, remainder taken from reference TRBV19 and TRBJ1-1, is DGGITQSPKYLFRKEGQNVTLSCEQNLNHDAMYWYRQDPGQGLRLIYYSQIVNDFQKGDIAEGYSVSREKKESFPLTVTSAQKNPTAFYLCATFRGTEAFFGQGTRLTVV.

The chain employs TRBV24-1 and TRBJ1-5; D is unclear. The CDR3 length is 14 residues. CDR1 is KGHDR, CDR2 SFDVKD, per germline. Trimming removed 2 bases at V and 2 bases at J, with 6 bases between. This CDR3 reads CATSDYNGNQPQHF. CDR3 nucleotide sequence: TGTGCCACCAGTGATTATAATGGCAATCAGCCCCAGCATTTT.

Of note for this clonotype: It is likely a read error, because the conserved phenylalanine at the end of the CDR3 is missing. No DNA is shown, since the ends of the CDR3 on it are uncertain; the CDR3 is the one TCRdb lists. The V and J genes are TRBV13 and TRBJ2-1; TRBD1, the D gene given by the table, was not confirmed from the DNA. Inclusive of both ends, the CDR3 amounts to 16 amino acids. Per the germline V gene, CDR1 is PRHDT and CDR2 is FYEKMQ (reference sequence). The CDR3 reads CASSQNEPGTGGREFS.

V usage is TRBV7-9 and J usage is TRBJ2-1; tentatively, D is TRBD2 (6 bases). The CDR3 consists of 15 residues. Germline CDR1 SEHNR, CDR2 FQNEAQ (reference sequence). V gave up 5 bases and J gave up 9 bases, with 20 bases separating them. CDR3 sequence: CASSPPSGGGTEQFF. As DNA, the CDR3 is TGTGCCAGCAGCCCCCCAAGCGGCGGCGGGACTGAGCAGTTCTTC.

There are a few counts of this clonotype. The chain couples TRBV6-1 to TRBJ2-7; 7 nucleotides line up with TRBD1. The V gene's germline CDR1 is MNHNS and CDR2 SASEGT. With 3 bases clipped from V and 4 bases from J, the junction kept 6 bases outside the gene matches. The CDR3 loop spans 14 amino acids. CDR3 coding DNA: TGTGCCAGCAGTGACCGAGGACAGGCGTACGAGCAGTACTTC. Translating it yields CASSDRGQAYEQYF.

The V gene is TRBV19, the J gene TRBJ2-7; 7 positions agree with TRBD1. Germline V gene lookup returns CDR1 LNHDA and CDR2 SQIVND (reference sequence). The J segment lost 1 base and the V segment lost 5 bases, leaving 8 bases of the junction unmatched. The CDR3 covers 15 residues. The DNA of the CDR3 is TGTGCCAGTAGTTACAGGGACAGCCGGTCCTACGAGCAGTACTTC. Its protein is CASSYRDSRSYEQYF.